This T cell receptor (beta chain) derives from a study of blood T cell repertoires in COVID-19. Germline V gene lookup returns CDR1 SGHTA and CDR2 FQGTGA. This CDR3 is built from 14 residues. Trimming cost V 3 bases and J 3 bases, with 9 bases left between them. Symptom resolution, clearance, or two negative PCRs marked the recovered donors of Cohort 3. Per the original data handling: Estimation of nucleated cell counts relied on the amplification of reference gene primers. Data came from immunoSEQ multiplex PCR; TCRdb stores just in-frame clones and leaves some out. V, J and clone size are taken as reported in that table, and D and trimming were inferred from the DNA itself. The sample has 230,000 or so clones; roughly 80% are singletons.

The sequence was collected from a man aged 50-59 years who had recovered from COVID-19. The chain is built from TRBV7-3 and TRBJ1-5; D is ambiguous. The specimen was PBMCs or T cells enriched from blood (not recorded which). The CDR3 DNA reads TGTGCCAGCAGCTTCCCGAACTACAATCAGCCCCAGCATTTT. Its translation: CASSFPNYNQPQHF.